The sequence of this TCR beta chain was determined in a study of beta chain features in type 1 diabetes. Study-level background: Examination of sorted cells across all samples involved 98,000,000 or so cells. The study, taken as a whole, reports: The study found moderately but significantly shorter TCRB CDR3s in all four CD4+ subsets of Type 1 diabetes patients. There was no resolution here of whether HLA type influences TCRB rearrangement.

Of the isolated RNA, all was reverse transcribed, and so the sequenced material was expressed TCRB transcripts. The protocol was immunoSEQ multiplex PCR, while the TCRdb copy is restricted to in-frame clones and leaves out a portion. Among about 170,000 clones listed, around 8% were seen once. This clone has only a few counts. What it recognizes is unknown. V was pared by 2 bases and J by 9 bases, with 8 bases of the junction left unmatched. This CDR3 contains 14 residues. Germline values: CDR1 GTSNPN, CDR2 SVGIG (reference sequence). Sequenced: central memory CD4+ T cells from blood. This chain joins TRBV30 and TRBJ2-1; 9 bases agree with TRBD1. This receptor was taken from a middle-aged woman with type 1 diabetes. The CDR3 sequence: CAWSIGQGKGEQFF. CDR3 in DNA: TGTGCCTGGAGTATCGGACAGGGGAAGGGTGAGCAGTTCTTC.